This is a list of T cell receptor beta chains from one sample in a study of blood T cell repertoires in COVID-19. Sequenced by immunoSEQ multiplex PCR; TCRdb stores in-frame clones only, minus some. This table has about 180,000 clones, about four fifths appearing once. The sample was peripheral blood. These receptors came from a woman aged 70-85 years with COVID-19, enrolled during active disease. Both conserved end residues are part of each CDR3. D genes are given only for firm matches. Clone size, where shown, is once, few, many, or a class for clones that have expanded.

j_gene | d_gene | v_gene | abundance | CDR3nt | CDR3aa
TRBJ2-3 | TRBD2 | TRBV30 | NA | TGTGCCCGAGGGTCGGGACTAGCGGGAGGGACGACAGATACGCAGTATTTT | CARGSGLAGGTTDTQYF
TRBJ1-1 | TRBD1 | TRBV18 | NA | TGTGCCAGCTCAAACCGGGACAGCCTACTGAACACTGAAGCTTTCTTT | CASSNRDSLLNTEAFF
TRBJ1-1 | NA | TRBV3-1/TRBV3-2 | NA | TGTGCCAGCAGTATTGAGGGGAGGGACACTGAAGCTTTCTTT | CASSIEGRDTEAFF
TRBJ1-6 | TRBD1 | TRBV5-1 | once | TGCGCCAGCAGCTTGGGGGGGACAGTCTCACCCCTCCACTTT | CASSLGGTVSPLHF
TRBJ2-5 | NA | TRBV3-1/TRBV3-2 | NA | TGTGCCAGCAGCCAAGATCATAGTATGCAGACCCAGTACTTC | CASSQDHSMQTQYF
TRBJ1-6 | NA | TRBV28 | NA | TGTGCCAGCAGCCGGGTTTTTAATTCACCCTTCCACTTT | CASSRVFNSPFHF
TRBJ1-5 | NA | TRBV27 | NA | TGTGCCAGCAGTTTAAGAGCTCATAGCAATCAGCCCCAGCATTTT | CASSLRAHSNQPQHF
TRBJ1-1 | NA | TRBV19 | NA | TGTGCCAGTAGTACTGGGGGGGGGCCCATGAACACTGAAGCTTTCTTT | CASSTGGGPMNTEAFF
TRBJ1-5 | TRBD1 | TRBV7-3 | NA | TGTGCCAGCAGCGCGGACAGGGGGCCAAATCAGCCCCAGCATTTT | CASSADRGPNQPQHF
TRBJ2-4 | NA | TRBV4-1 | NA | TGCGCCAGCAGCCGACAACAGGGCCAGGCCAAAAACATTCAGTACTTC | CASSRQQGQAKNIQYF
TRBJ2-7 | NA | TRBV7-9 | few | TGTGCCAGCAGCTTAACGGGAGCAGGTTACGAGCAGTACTTC | CASSLTGAGYEQYF
TRBJ2-1 | NA | TRBV11-2 | NA | TGTGCCAGCAGAGTCGGTCGGGAAATTGGCAATGAGCAGTTCTTC | CASRVGREIGNEQFF
TRBJ2-1 | TRBD2 | TRBV9 | NA | TGTGCCAGCAGCAAGACTAGCGGACTCTACAATGAGCAGTTCTTC | CASSKTSGLYNEQFF
TRBJ2-7 | NA | TRBV5-1 | NA | TGCGCCAGCTCGGAGGGTAGCTCCTACGAGCAGTACTTC | CASSEGSSYEQYF
TRBJ1-5 | TRBD1 | TRBV28 | NA | TGTGCCAGCAGTCCTACAGGGGTAGGGAGCAATCAGCCCCAGCATTTT | CASSPTGVGSNQPQHF
TRBJ2-1 | NA | TRBV5-1 | once | TGCGCCAGCAGCCTGACAGGTCTTGGGTACAATGAGCAGTTCTTC | CASSLTGLGYNEQFF
TRBJ1-2 | NA | TRBV6-5 | NA | TGTGCCAGCTCTTGGAGGAGCGCTAACTATGGCTACACCTTC | CASSWRSANYGYTF
TRBJ1-1 | TRBD1 | TRBV2 | NA | TGTGCCAGCAGTGCCCGGGACAGAAAGAACACTGAAGCTTTCTTT | CASSARDRKNTEAFF
TRBJ1-6 | NA | TRBV6-4 | NA | TGTGCCAGCAGTGATGCAGGGTATAATTCACCCCTCCACTTT | CASSDAGYNSPLHF
TRBJ1-5 | NA | TRBV27 | NA | TGTGCCAGCAGTTTTATAGGGGCGAGTGGTCAGCCCCAGCATTTT | CASSFIGASGQPQHF
TRBJ2-7 | TRBD1 | TRBV7-9 | NA | TGTGCCAGCAGCCTTGGGACCCATTGGGGACAGACGTCCTACGAGCAGTACTTC | CASSLGTHWGQTSYEQYF
TRBJ2-7 | NA | TRBV19 | NA | TGTGCCAGTTTCGGCGGCGCCCCCCTGTACGAGCAGTACTTC | CASFGGAPLYEQYF
TRBJ2-3 | NA | TRBV7-9 | NA | TGTGCCAGCAGCTTAGGGGAGCGCACAGATACGCAGTATTTT | CASSLGERTDTQYF
TRBJ1-4 | NA | TRBV6-1 | NA | TGTGCCAGCAGTGATTATGCTCTACTTCCTCCTAATGAAAAACTGTTTTTT | CASSDYALLPPNEKLFF
TRBJ1-1 | NA | TRBV5-4 | NA | TGTGCCAGCAGCTTGGCTGGAACAGGTACCGGTGAAGCTTTCTTT | CASSLAGTGTGEAFF
TRBJ1-6 | NA | TRBV30 | once | TGTGCCTGGAGTGTCAGGACAGTTAATAATTCACCCCTCCACTTT | CAWSVRTVNNSPLHF
TRBJ2-1 | NA | TRBV24-1 | NA | TGTGCCACCAGTGATTTAAGGCCCGGGAGCAATGAGCAGTTCTTC | CATSDLRPGSNEQFF
TRBJ1-1 | TRBD1 | TRBV5-4 | NA | TGTGCCAGCAGCTTTAACAGGGGCTTGAACACTGAAGCTTTCTTT | CASSFNRGLNTEAFF
TRBJ1-2 | NA | TRBV11-1 | NA | TGTGCCAGCAGCTCCACAGGGAGTCGCTACACCTTC | CASSSTGSRYTF
TRBJ2-2 | NA | TRBV24-1 | NA | TGTGCCACCAGGGGCTGGGAGCAGAACACCGGGGAGCTGTTTTTT | CATRGWEQNTGELFF
TRBJ1-1 | NA | TRBV12-3/TRBV12-4 | NA | TGTGCCAGCACCTTTAACACGAACACTGAAGCTTTCTTT | CASTFNTNTEAFF
TRBJ2-4 | TRBD2 | TRBV18 | NA | TGTGCCAGCTCACCTCTAGCGGGAGGTCGGGCCAAAAACATTCAGTACTTC | CASSPLAGGRAKNIQYF
TRBJ1-1 | NA | TRBV6-6 | NA | TGTGCCAGCAGTTACTCCATAGCTTTCTTT | CASSYSIAFF
TRBJ2-1 | NA | TRBV7-9 | NA | TGTGCCAGCAGCTTGGAGACTCCCTACAATGAGCAGTTCTTC | CASSLETPYNEQFF
TRBJ1-1 | TRBD1 | TRBV10-3 | NA | TGTGCCATCAGTGAGTTGAGACAGGGGGCTATGAACACTGAAGCTTTCTTT | CAISELRQGAMNTEAFF
TRBJ2-7 | NA | TRBV10-3 | NA | TGTGCCATCAGACAGAGGGAAGCCTACGAGCAGTACTTC | CAIRQREAYEQYF
TRBJ2-5 | TRBD1 | TRBV28 | NA | TGTGCCAGCAGTTTCGAAACAGGGGGCCGGGAGACCCAGTACTTC | CASSFETGGRETQYF
TRBJ1-1 | TRBD1 | TRBV28 | once | TGTGCCAGCAGTCCACCGGGACAGGGTCTTTCCGAAGCTTTCTTT | CASSPPGQGLSEAFF
TRBJ1-2 | TRBD1 | TRBV6-5 | NA | TGTGCCAGCAGTCCACCCGATGACAGGGGGAGAGGCTACACCTTC | CASSPPDDRGRGYTF
TRBJ1-1 | TRBD1 | TRBV6-6 | NA | TGTGCCAGCAGTAGACAGGGGAACACTGAAGCTTTCTTT | CASSRQGNTEAFF
TRBJ2-5 | NA | TRBV6-1 | once | TGTGCCAGCAGTGAACAGCTACTAGTTCAAGAGACCCAGTACTTC | CASSEQLLVQETQYF
TRBJ2-7 | NA | TRBV11-2 | NA | TGTGCCAGCAGCTTAGGGATAGGGAGAACCTACGAGCAGTACTTC | CASSLGIGRTYEQYF
TRBJ2-4 | NA | TRBV28 | NA | TGTGCCAGCAGTTTTGCAACAGGAGCCAAAAACATTCAGTACTTC | CASSFATGAKNIQYF
TRBJ2-1 | TRBD1 | TRBV15 | NA | TGTGCCACCAGCAGAGGACAGGGGTACAATGAGCAGTTCTTC | CATSRGQGYNEQFF
TRBJ2-3 | TRBD2 | TRBV19 | NA | TGTGCCAGTAGTATACAGGGCGGGGGGACAGATACGCAGTATTTT | CASSIQGGGTDTQYF
TRBJ1-1 | NA | TRBV7-9 | NA | TGTGCCAGCAGCTTAGTTGGCTGGGAAGCTTTCTTT | CASSLVGWEAFF
TRBJ1-5 | NA | TRBV2 | NA | TGTGCCAGCAGTCCAGACAGTAGCAATCAGCCCCAGCATTTT | CASSPDSSNQPQHF
TRBJ2-3 | NA | TRBV7-2 | NA | TGTGCCAGCAGCTTAGACGCAGGGACAAGCACAGATACGCAGTATTTT | CASSLDAGTSTDTQYF
TRBJ2-3 | TRBD2 | TRBV4-1 | NA | TGCGCCAGCAGCCAAGATCCTAGCGGACACACAGATACGCAGTATTTT | CASSQDPSGHTDTQYF
TRBJ2-1 | TRBD2 | TRBV7-2 | once | TGTGCCAGCAGGGGGGAGATAGCGGGAGTCTATGAGCAGTTCTTC | CASRGEIAGVYEQFF
TRBJ1-5 | TRBD1 | TRBV18 | NA | TGTGCCAGCTCACACGGGGACAGCGGGCAGCCCCAGCATTTT | CASSHGDSGQPQHF